This entry lists 26 T cell receptor beta chains sequenced from one sample in a study of blood T cell repertoires in COVID-19. Produced via immunoSEQ multiplex PCR; TCRdb's table is partial and in-frame only. The data show about 190,000 clones, roughly 80% seen once. Specimen: peripheral blood. The receptors shown here come from a man in his sixties with active or convalescent COVID-19.

The chain uses TRBV9 and TRBJ2-3, with D possibly matching TRBD2 (6 bases). The CDR3 has 16 amino acids. V dropped 4 bases and J dropped 3 bases, with 18 bases sitting between them. Germline assignment: CDR1 SGDLS and CDR2 YYNGEE. CDR3 DNA sequence: TGTGCCAGCAGCTCATCGGGGGATAGGTTTACAGATACGCAGTATTTT. Translation gives CASSSSGDRFTDTQYF.

The chain is built from TRBV7-2 and TRBJ1-2; 9 bases map to TRBD1. This CDR3 is 14 amino acids long. Germline lookup yields CDR1 SGHTA and CDR2 FQGNSA. V lost 2 bases to trimming and J lost 7 bases; unmatched junction nucleotides: 5. Here the CDR3 DNA reads TGTGCCAGCAGCTTAACTTTACAGGGGGCTGGCTACACCTTC. Translation: CASSLTLQGAGYTF.

This rearrangement joins TRBV19 to TRBJ2-6; TRBD2 matches 7 bases. V gave up 4 bases and J gave up 1 base; unmatched junction bases: 13. Germline V lookup: CDR1 LNHDA, CDR2 SQIVND (reference sequence). The CDR3 sequence is 19 residues long. The CDR3 reads CASSRRPMTSFSGANVLTF. The CDR3 DNA reads as TGTGCCAGTAGTAGACGACCGATGACTAGCTTTTCTGGGGCCAACGTCCTGACTTTC.

This clone was seen only a few times. The junction and the germline gene differ at one end; a read error may be behind it. V usage is TRBV5-4 and J usage is TRBJ1-5; no reliable D call. Germline V gives CDR1 SGHNT, CDR2 YYREEE (reference sequence). CDR3 length: 13 amino acids. This chain's CDR3 is CASSLDVNQPQHF. CDR3 DNA: TGTGCCAGCAGTTTGGATGTAAATCAGCCCCAGCATTTT.

This clone was seen just once. This chain connects TRBV28 to TRBJ1-5; 8 nucleotides align to TRBD1. V lost 6 bases, J lost 7 bases, and 8 bases stayed unmatched. The CDR3 is 14 residues long. Germline assignment: CDR1 MDHEN and CDR2 SYDVKM. CDR3 in amino acids: CASSSDRGDQPQHF. The CDR3 DNA follows: TGTGCCAGCAGCTCCGACAGGGGAGACCAGCCCCAGCATTTT.

This chain joins TRBV18 and TRBJ1-1, with D possibly being TRBD1 (5 bases). V lost 4 bases to trimming and J lost 1 base, with 10 bases between them. The CDR3 consists of 14 residues. From germline, CDR1 is KGHSH and CDR2 LQKENI. For the CDR3, the DNA is TGTGCCAGCTCACAGAACGACAGGAACACTGAAGCTTTCTTT. Encoded protein: CASSQNDRNTEAFF.

About this clone itself: This sample also contains other DNA sequences that code for the same CDR3. The chain couples TRBV5-1 to TRBJ1-1, with 7 bases aligning to TRBD1. CDR1 and CDR2 from the germline V gene are SGHRS and YFSETQ. V was pared by 0 bases and J by 5 bases, with 4 bases of the junction left unmatched. The CDR3 has 14 amino acids. The DNA for the CDR3 is TGCGCCAGCAGCTTGGCAGGGGGTGGGACTGAAGCTTTCTTT. Translated: CASSLAGGGTEAFF.

This chain uses TRBV21-1 with TRBJ2-2; whether TRBD2, the table's D call, matches the DNA was not checked. TRBV21-1 is annotated as a pseudogene. The CDR3 runs 18 residues. The CDR3 is CASSNSGGADRNTGELFF. The CDR3 DNA sequence: TGTGCCAGCAGCAACTCAGGAGGGGCCGACAGGAACACCGGGGAGCTGTTTTTT.

The rearrangement joins TRBV7-8 to TRBJ2-2, with no clear D. Per germline, CDR1 SGHVS and CDR2 FQNEAQ. This CDR3 has 14 residues. V was clipped by 7 bases and J by 7 bases, with 16 bases between them. CDR3 sequence: CASITIRMNGELFF. CDR3 sequence (DNA): TGTGCCAGCATCACCATCAGGATGAACGGGGAGCTGTTTTTT.

In regard to this clone: Other DNA sequences in the sample encode the same CDR3. The chain is built from TRBV5-4 and TRBJ1-2; D remains unclear. Germline CDR1 SGHNT, CDR2 YYREEE (reference sequence). This CDR3 comprises 13 residues. V dropped 0 bases and J dropped 1 base, with 4 bases sitting between them. Here the CDR3 reads CASSLAGNYGYTF. As DNA, the CDR3 is TGTGCCAGCAGCTTGGCCGGTAACTATGGCTACACCTTC.

This sequence joins TRBV21-1 and TRBJ2-2; the DNA was not compared with TRBD1, the D call given in the table. TRBV21-1 is a pseudogene locus. CDR3 length: 18 residues. CDR3 amino acids: CASSKKQGDVANTGELFF. CDR3 nucleotide sequence: TGTGCCAGCAGCAAAAAACAGGGTGATGTCGCGAACACCGGGGAGCTGTTTTTT.

This clone was picked up one time. The chain has TRBV7-2 and TRBJ2-3; D may be TRBD1 (6 bases). This CDR3 has 13 residues. Germline values: CDR1 SGHTA, CDR2 FQGNSA. Trimming stripped 5 bases from V and 3 bases from J, with 9 bases between. In DNA form, the CDR3 reads TGTGCCAGCAGCACCACAGGGACAGATACGCAGTATTTT. It codes for CASSTTGTDTQYF.

The V gene is TRBV25-1, the J gene TRBJ1-4; D possibly corresponds to TRBD1 (5 bases). V lost 3 bases and J lost 6, with 11 bases in between. The CDR3 runs 14 residues. From germline, CDR1 is MGHDK and CDR2 SYGVNS. The CDR3 reads CASSDDRGYEKLFF. The CDR3 DNA follows: TGTGCCAGCAGTGATGACAGAGGTTATGAAAAACTGTTTTTT. The whole variable domain, remainder taken from reference TRBV25-1 and TRBJ1-4, is EADIYQTPRYLVIGTGKKITLECSQTMGHDKMYWYQQDPGMELHLIHYSYGVNSTEKGDLSSESTVSRIRTEHFPLTLESARPSHTSQYLCASSDDRGYEKLFFGSGTQLSVL.

This clone was recorded only once. The chain is built from TRBV4-3 and TRBJ2-2; 8 nucleotides agree with TRBD1. J gave up 5 bases and V 4 bases, and 9 bases lay outside the gene matches. Per germline, CDR1 LGHNA and CDR2 YSLEER. The CDR3 is 16 amino acids. CDR3 nucleotides: TGCGCCAGCAGCCCGGACAGGGTCTCAGGAACCGGGGAGCTGTTTTTT. Translated, it gives CASSPDRVSGTGELFF.

The chain joins TRBV11-2 to TRBJ2-1; D call uncertain. Trimming took 5 bases from V and 2 from J, leaving 10 bases between them. This CDR3 spans 14 amino acids. CDR1 SGHAT and CDR2 FQNNGV come from the germline V gene. CDR3 sequence: CASSHPPTYNEQFF. The CDR3 DNA follows: TGTGCCAGCAGCCACCCACCTACCTACAATGAGCAGTTCTTC.

The chain has TRBV19 and TRBJ2-3, with a tentative D call TRBD1 (5 bases). Per the germline V gene, CDR1 is LNHDA and CDR2 is SQIVND (reference sequence). The length of the CDR3 is 15 residues. V lost 2 bases and J lost 3, with 12 bases in between. In DNA, the CDR3 is TGTGCCAGTAGTATACTACAGGACGGTACAGATACGCAGTATTTT. Its protein is CASSILQDGTDTQYF.

The chain couples TRBV4-3 to TRBJ2-1, with D possibly TRBD2 on 6 matching bases. The CDR3 contains 16 residues. Germline assignment: CDR1 LGHNA and CDR2 YSLEER. V was pared by 1 base and J by 7 bases, with 17 bases between. CDR3 coding DNA: TGCGCCAGCAGCCAAGTCGGTAGAATAGCGGTTAATGAGCAGTTCTTC. Its protein is CASSQVGRIAVNEQFF.

V usage is TRBV5-4 and J usage is TRBJ1-1, with 9 bases aligning to TRBD1. CDR1 and CDR2 from the germline V gene are SGHNT and YYREEE (reference sequence). This CDR3 spans 15 amino acids. The V gene end was trimmed by 0 bases and the J gene end by 6 bases; junction bases not matched to a gene: 6. The CDR3, as DNA: TGTGCCAGCAGCTTGGCTGACAGGGGGAGGTCTGAAGCTTTCTTT. This sequence encodes CASSLADRGRSEAFF.

The V and J genes are TRBV30 and TRBJ2-7, with 11 positions matching TRBD2. The CDR3 is 16 amino acids. V shed 0 bases, J shed 6 bases, and the junction held 10 bases outside the gene matches. Germline values: CDR1 GTSNPN, CDR2 SVGIG (reference sequence). CDR3 loop: CAWSVSVILAGAEQYF. The CDR3 region has the DNA TGTGCCTGGAGTGTATCTGTCATACTAGCGGGAGCCGAGCAGTACTTC. Full variable domain (missing parts from reference TRBV30 and TRBJ2-7): SQTIHQWPATLVQPVGSPLSLECTVEGTSNPNLYWYRQAAGRGLQLLFYSVGIGQISSEVPQNLSASRPQDRQFILSSKKLLLSDSGFYLCAWSVSVILAGAEQYFGPGTRLTVT.

This clone was seen a single time. The chain links TRBV5-1 to TRBJ2-2, with 7 bases identical to TRBD2. From germline, CDR1 is SGHRS and CDR2 YFSETQ. With V trimmed by 4 bases and J by 2 bases, 11 bases remained unmatched. The CDR3 loop spans 17 amino acids. In DNA, the CDR3 is TGCGCCAGCAGCCTCCCGGCTAGCGGTTTTAACACCGGGGAGCTGTTTTTT. It translates to CASSLPASGFNTGELFF.

This CDR3 is CASWNPGQGINEQFF. In DNA, the CDR3 is TGTGCCAGCTGGAACCCGGGACAGGGTATCAATGAGCAGTTCTTC. This rearrangement joins TRBV27 to TRBJ2-1; 9 nucleotides align to TRBD1. The germline CDR1 and CDR2 sequences are MNHEY and SMNVEV (reference sequence). The CDR3 extends over 15 amino acids. The trim removed 8 bases at V and 6 bases at J, leaving 11 bases unmatched.

The DNA for the CDR3 is TGTGCCAGCAGCGTAGTGGACAGGGTCGGAGACGAGCAGTACTTC. The encoded protein is CASSVVDRVGDEQYF. This rearrangement joins TRBV9 to TRBJ2-7; 8 bases match TRBD1. J was trimmed by 5 bases and V by 0 bases; bases with no gene match: 7. Germline CDR1 SGDLS, CDR2 YYNGEE. The CDR3 has 15 amino acids.

The V gene is TRBV7-3, the J gene TRBJ2-1, with D maybe TRBD1 (6 bases). Germline CDR1 is SGHTA and CDR2 is FQGTGA. CDR3 length: 15 residues. V was pared by 0 bases and J by 11 bases, with 17 bases between. This CDR3 is CASSLTPGARGQQFF. CDR3 DNA: TGTGCCAGCAGCTTAACCCCCGGGGCCAGGGGACAGCAGTTCTTC.

In its sample, this clone was seen a few times. The rearrangement joins TRBV25-1 to TRBJ1-2; D remains unclear. Trimming took off 5 bases at V and 3 bases at J, with 7 bases between the two ends. This CDR3 comprises 12 residues. Germline CDR1 reads MGHDK; CDR2 reads SYGVNS. CDR3 nucleotide sequence: TGTGCCAGCAGTCCTTCCCACTATGGCTACACCTTC. This gives the protein CASSPSHYGYTF.

The rearrangement joins TRBV3-1 (or the pseudogene TRBV3-2) to TRBJ2-2, with 8 bases that match TRBD1. There are 13 residues in the CDR3. V lost 3 bases, J lost 6 bases, and 0 bases stayed unmatched. Germline lookup yields CDR1 LGHDT and CDR2 YNNKEL (reference sequence). CDR3 residues: CASSQTGAGELFF. In DNA form, the CDR3 reads TGTGCCAGCAGCCAGACAGGGGCCGGGGAGCTGTTTTTT.

The CDR3 loop is CASGLKREGQYEQYF. In DNA, the CDR3 is TGTGCTAGTGGTTTGAAGCGGGAGGGCCAGTACGAGCAGTACTTC. The V call is TRBV12-5, the J call TRBJ2-7; 10 bases map to TRBD2. This CDR3 is built from 15 residues. V gave up 2 bases and J gave up 4 bases; unmatched junction bases: 5. CDR1 LGHNT and CDR2 FRNRAP come from the germline V gene.